Shown below are 9 T cell receptor beta chains from a single sample sequenced in a study of CD4 T cells in relation to SARS-CoV-2 and coronaviruses. These receptors lack a known antigen. The unexposed donors gave CD4+ T cells in about 2011-2019, prior to COVID-19. The cells were cultured for 10 days before CD4+ T cells were isolated. Method: immunoSEQ multiplex PCR; TCRdb's copy keeps in-frame clones and lacks some. The table records about 25,000 clones, around 80% of them present only once. Material for sequencing was CD4+ T cells from PBMCs, cultured in vitro. The receptors were sampled from a human donor in good health.

The chain employs TRBV19 and TRBJ2-4; the D gene is possibly TRBD2 (5 bases). Germline CDR1 is LNHDA and CDR2 is SQIVND (reference sequence). The V and J ends lost 8 bases and 1 base respectively, with 15 bases between them. This CDR3 region has 15 residues. The DNA for the CDR3 is TGTGCCAGTCCACCACTAGAGTGTGCCAAAAACATTCAGTACTTC. It yields the protein CASPPLECAKNIQYF.

The chain links TRBV7-7 to TRBJ1-1, with no clear D. V lost 1 base and J lost 0, with 3 bases in between. There are 13 residues in the CDR3. The germline V gene encodes CDR1 SSHAT and CDR2 FNYEAQ (reference sequence). The CDR3 here is CASSLELNTEAFF. CDR3 bases: TGTGCCAGCAGCTTAGAGTTGAACACTGAAGCTTTCTTT.

The count of this clone is one. J is TRBJ2-7 and V is TRBV6-6; possibly TRBD2 for D (6 bases). V lost 0 bases to trimming and J lost 4 bases, with 16 bases between them. This CDR3 is 16 amino acids long. Germline V gives CDR1 MNHNY, CDR2 SVGAGI (reference sequence). CDR3 in amino acids: CASSYSPGGLGYEQYF. In DNA form, the CDR3 reads TGTGCCAGCAGTTACTCCCCCGGGGGTCTGGGTTACGAGCAGTACTTC.

J is TRBJ2-7 and V is TRBV18; D tentatively reads TRBD1 or TRBD2 (5 bases each). The length of the CDR3 is 17 residues. V was trimmed by 0 bases and J by 7 bases, leaving 22 bases between them. CDR1 and CDR2 (germline): KGHSH, LQKENI. The CDR3 is CASSPPIGVRVSGEQYF. CDR3 in DNA: TGTGCCAGCTCACCACCGATAGGGGTACGGGTGTCGGGGGAGCAGTACTTC.

The genes are TRBV6-2 or TRBV6-3 and TRBJ2-2, with TRBD1 identical over 8 bases. Germline CDR1 MNHEY, CDR2 SVGEGT. The CDR3 totals 17 residues. After removal of 7 bases from V and 3 bases from J, the junction contained 13 bases not matched to a gene. This chain's CDR3 is CASTPGPGGFYTGELFF. The CDR3 coding sequence is TGTGCCAGCACCCCAGGACCAGGGGGCTTTTACACCGGGGAGCTGTTTTTT.

The V gene is TRBV5-4, the J gene TRBJ2-7; 11 nucleotides line up with TRBD2. The germline gives CDR1 SGHNT, CDR2 YYREEE (reference sequence). Losses at the gene ends were 4 bases for V and 2 bases for J; bases not matched to a gene: 2. The CDR3 spans 14 residues. The CDR3 reads CASSPGLAAYEQYF. The DNA of the CDR3 is TGTGCCAGCAGCCCGGGACTAGCGGCCTACGAGCAGTACTTC.

This sequence joins TRBV7-2 and TRBJ2-5; D is uncertain. V shed 0 bases and J shed 2 bases, with 7 bases lying between them. The CDR3 covers 14 residues. Per germline, CDR1 SGHTA and CDR2 FQGNSA. The CDR3 sequence: CASSLAGRQETQYF. The CDR3 nucleotides read TGTGCCAGCAGCTTAGCCGGTCGGCAAGAGACCCAGTACTTC. The full variable domain, its missing parts supplied by reference TRBV7-2 and TRBJ2-5, is GAGVSQSPSNKVTEKGKDVELRCDPISGHTALYWYRQSLGQGLEFLIYFQGNSAPDKSGLPSDRFSAERTGGSVSTLTIQRTQQEDSAVYLCASSLAGRQETQYFGPGTRLLVL.

The chain couples TRBV6-2 or TRBV6-3 to TRBJ2-7; D is perhaps TRBD1 or TRBD2 (6 bases each). Per the germline V gene, CDR1 is MNHEY and CDR2 is SVGEGT. V lost 4 bases and J 4 bases, leaving 23 bases between the germline ends. This CDR3 is 17 amino acids long. The CDR3 bases are TGTGCCAGCAGTTCCCCACGGGTATGGGGGGCTCAATACGAGCAGTACTTC. It yields the protein CASSSPRVWGAQYEQYF.

This chain uses TRBV19 with TRBJ2-1, with a weak D call TRBD1 (6 bases). CDR3 size: 15 residues. CDR1 LNHDA and CDR2 SQIVND come from the germline V gene (reference sequence). The ends were cut back, 8 bases at V and 5 bases at J, with 19 bases in the middle. CDR3 nucleotides: TGTGCCAGTCGGAACTGGGGCAGGACAGACAATGAGCAGTTCTTC. Translated: CASRNWGRTDNEQFF.